A selection of T cell receptor beta chains follows, all from one sample in a study of cytomegalovirus exposure and HLA in healthy donors. Assay: immunoSEQ multiplex PCR; the TCRdb copy retains only in-frame clones and omits some. The data show around 110,000 clones, 80% to 85% seen once. The sample was PBMCs. The origin of the receptors is a woman in her 30s in good health and CMV-seronegative. Each CDR3 is given with its conserved first and last residue. D genes are given only for firm matches. For some rows the clone size is stated as once, few or many, or as a class when expanded; others skip it.

clone_size d_call j_call v_call cdr3_aa cdr3_nt
. . TRBJ1-2 TRBV10-3 CAISESTPNYGYTF TGTGCCATCAGTGAGTCGACACCAAACTATGGCTACACCTTC
. . TRBJ2-3 TRBV5-6 CASRLLSTDTQYF TGTGCCAGCAGGTTACTTAGCACAGATACGCAGTATTTT
. TRBD2 TRBJ2-1 TRBV19 CASSLLTSGRAKNEQFF TGTGCCAGTAGCCTTTTGACTAGCGGGAGGGCCAAGAATGAGCAGTTCTTC
. TRBD1 TRBJ2-2 TRBV30 CAWSVLRTGYTGELFF TGTGCCTGGAGTGTACTCAGGACAGGGTACACCGGGGAGCTGTTTTTT
. . TRBJ2-1 TRBV7-3 CASSPQEKSEQFF TGTGCCAGCAGCCCTCAAGAGAAGAGCGAGCAGTTCTTC
. . TRBJ1-1 TRBV10-3 CAIADPIGVEAFF TGTGCCATCGCAGACCCGATCGGGGTCGAAGCTTTCTTT
. TRBD2 TRBJ2-6 TRBV7-9 CSSSLGEGSGANVLTF TGTTCCAGCAGCTTAGGGGAGGGATCCGGGGCCAACGTCCTGACTTTC
. . TRBJ2-7 TRBV18 CASSPSRATEQYF TGTGCCAGCTCACCGTCGCGGGCTACCGAGCAGTACTTC
. . TRBJ2-1 TRBV11-3 CASSYRNEQFF TGTGCCAGCAGCTACCGGAATGAGCAGTTCTTC
. . TRBJ1-4 TRBV28 CASSLPRGAGEKLFF TGTGCCAGCAGTTTACCGCGGGGGGCGGGTGAAAAACTGTTTTTT
. . TRBJ2-7 TRBV28 CASSGIWAYEQYF TGTGCCAGCAGTGGTATTTGGGCTTACGAGCAGTACTTC
few TRBD2 TRBJ2-7 TRBV7-2 CASRSPTSGYYEQYF TGTGCCAGCAGAAGCCCGACTAGCGGGTACTACGAGCAGTACTTC
. . TRBJ1-4 TRBV18 CASSPPGGSANEKLFF TGTGCCAGCTCACCACCGGGGGGTTCGGCTAATGAAAAACTGTTTTTT
. . TRBJ1-2 TRBV5-1 CASSPLSDGYTF TGCGCCAGCAGCCCTCTTTCCGATGGCTACACCTTC
. . TRBJ2-3 TRBV5-1 CASSPRKSNTDTQYF TGCGCCAGCAGCCCGCGGAAGTCCAACACAGATACGCAGTATTTT
. TRBD2 TRBJ2-7 TRBV5-1 CASSNLMTSGRPYEQYF TGCGCCAGCAGCAACCTGATGACTAGCGGGAGGCCCTACGAGCAGTACTTC
once . TRBJ1-1 TRBV6-5 CASSYSRNTEAFF TGTGCCAGCAGTTACTCGAGGAACACTGAAGCTTTCTTT
once TRBD1 TRBJ2-7 TRBV6-6 CASSYNQAPGGQYF TGTGCCAGCAGTTATAACCAAGCCCCAGGGGGGCAGTACTTC